These 17 T cell receptor beta chains were all obtained from the same sample, sequenced in a study of control samples from healthy donors and cancer patients (dated by TCRdb to the early 2020s). Library preparation employed the immunoSEQ multiplex PCR assay. As stored in TCRdb, this immuneACCESS dataset retains in-frame rearrangements with V and J assigned. A fraction of the clones does not appear; measured against another copy, unresolved V genes explain less than half of the discrepancy, and the remainder lacks a known reason. This sample gives roughly 450,000 clones in total; roughly 90% of them show up just once. Jointly, the top ten make up 5% to 8% of the sample. Sequenced sample: PBMCs. The source of these receptors is a man aged 40-50 years with head and neck cancer.

V gene TRBV19 combines with J gene TRBJ2-7; D may be TRBD1 (6 bases). Trimming pared 3 bases from V and 5 bases from J, leaving 23 bases between. CDR3 length: 17 residues. Looked up from germline, CDR1 is LNHDA and CDR2 is SQIVND (reference sequence). CDR3 DNA sequence: TGTGCCAGTAGTATGGGACCCAGGGGTCGCTATCAGGACGAGCAGTACTTC. Translating it yields CASSMGPRGRYQDEQYF.

V gene TRBV29-1 combines with J gene TRBJ1-1, with D maybe TRBD1 (5 bases). Trimming cost V 8 bases and J 1 base, with 11 bases left between them. In germline, CDR1 is SQVTM, CDR2 ANQGSEA. This CDR3 comprises 12 residues. The CDR3 loop reads CSSGRGNTEAFF. Written as DNA, the CDR3 is TGCAGCTCGGGGCGGGGGAACACTGAAGCTTTCTTT.

This clone was counted only a few times. Written as DNA, the CDR3 is TGTGCCAGCAGCGAAACGGGACAGGGGTCCAATGAGCAGTTCTTC. It codes for CASSETGQGSNEQFF. The gene calls are TRBV28 and TRBJ2-1, with 10 bases matching TRBD1. This CDR3 is built from 15 residues. V gave up 6 bases and J gave up 6 bases; unmatched junction bases: 8. The V gene's germline CDR1 is MDHEN and CDR2 SYDVKM. The full variable domain, completed using reference TRBV28 and TRBJ2-1, is DVKVTQSSRYLVKRTGEKVFLECVQDMDHENMFWYRQDPGLGLRLIYFSYDVKMKEKGDIPEGYSVSREKKERFSLILESASTNQTSMYLCASSETGQGSNEQFFGPGTRLTVL.

This chain uses TRBV12-5 with TRBJ2-5, with D possibly being TRBD1 or TRBD2 (6 bases each). CDR3 length: 16 amino acids. The V end was cut by 4 bases, the J end by 5 bases, with 20 bases between. Germline-derived CDR1 and CDR2 are LGHNT and FRNRAP. The CDR3 nucleotides are TGTGCTAGTGGTTCCCCAGGGGAGGACCTGCGGGAGACCCAGTACTTC. Amino acid sequence: CASGSPGEDLRETQYF.

This clone was recorded only once. This chain connects TRBV18 to TRBJ2-7; TRBD2 agrees at 9 bases. The V and J ends lost 1 base and 7 bases, in that order; junction bases with no gene match: 5. This CDR3 is 14 amino acids long. Germline lookup yields CDR1 KGHSH and CDR2 LQKENI. CDR3 nucleotides: TGTGCCAGCTCACCACTAGCGGGAGTGGGTGAGCAGTACTTC. Its protein is CASSPLAGVGEQYF.

Regarding this clone: Germline is not matched at one junction end, which may reflect a read error. V gene TRBV6-5 combines with J gene TRBJ2-3; D is perhaps TRBD1 (6 bases). The CDR3 loop spans 13 amino acids. The V gene's germline CDR1 is MNHEY and CDR2 SVGAGI. CDR3 sequence reads: CASSYREVDMQYF. The CDR3 DNA reads as TGTGCCAGCAGCTACAGGGAAGTAGATATGCAGTATTTT.

The chain recombines TRBV19 with TRBJ1-1; 8 nucleotides match TRBD1. CDR1 and CDR2 (germline): LNHDA, SQIVND (reference sequence). The CDR3 runs to 17 residues. J was trimmed by 0 bases and V by 1 base; bases with no gene match: 7. CDR3 in DNA: TGTGCCAGTAGTATAGGCAGGGGGCGTGAAATGAACACTGAAGCTTTCTTT. Translating gives CASSIGRGREMNTEAFF.

The rearrangement uses TRBV29-1 and TRBJ2-7, with 7 nucleotides matching TRBD1. V dropped 2 bases and J dropped 2; count of bases not matched to a gene: 0. The CDR3 totals 12 residues. The V gene's germline CDR1 is SQVTM and CDR2 ANQGSEA. The CDR3 sequence: CSVETGAYEQYF. DNA of the CDR3: TGCAGCGTTGAAACAGGGGCCTACGAGCAGTACTTC.

The table lists this clone with a few counts. The CDR3: CASAGFREQYF. The CDR3 bases are TGTGCCAGCGCGGGGTTCCGCGAGCAGTACTTC. V and J are TRBV28 and TRBJ2-7; the D gene is possibly TRBD2 (6 bases). Germline CDR1 reads MDHEN; CDR2 reads SYDVKM. The CDR3 is 11 amino acids. Deletions cut 8 bases from V and 6 bases from J, with 11 bases between.

V gene TRBV27 combines with J gene TRBJ2-1, with D perhaps given as TRBD1 or TRBD2 (6 bases each). Germline V gene sequence: CDR1 MNHEY, CDR2 SMNVEV (reference sequence). V was shortened by 5 bases and J by 2 bases, with 10 bases between the two germline ends. CDR3 length: 14 amino acids. The CDR3 is CASSAGEAYNEQFF. The CDR3 region has the DNA TGTGCCAGCAGTGCAGGGGAGGCCTACAATGAGCAGTTCTTC.

This clone was seen a single time. The V and J genes are TRBV4-1 and TRBJ1-6, with no clear D. CDR1 MGHRA and CDR2 YSYEKL come from the germline V gene. The CDR3 is 15 residues long. Trimming left V 0 bases short and J 7 bases short, with 10 bases between. CDR3 sequence: CASSQDLGLNSPLHF. The CDR3 nucleotides are TGCGCCAGCAGCCAAGATCTTGGGCTCAATTCACCCCTCCACTTT.

This chain links TRBV3-1 (or the pseudogene TRBV3-2) with TRBJ1-4; D unresolved. V shed 3 bases and J shed 1 base, with 6 bases lying between them. Germline V gene sequence: CDR1 LGHDT, CDR2 YNNKEL (reference sequence). The CDR3 is 14 amino acids. This CDR3 is CASSHLGTNEKLFF. The CDR3 DNA is TGTGCCAGCAGCCACTTGGGAACTAATGAAAAACTGTTTTTT.

The CDR3 region has the DNA TGCAGCGTTGTGGCGGGACAGGGTAGCACAGATACGCAGTATTTT. Its translation: CSVVAGQGSTDTQYF. V gene TRBV29-1 combines with J gene TRBJ2-3; 9 bases fit TRBD1. The CDR3 has 15 amino acids. Per the germline V gene, CDR1 is SQVTM and CDR2 is ANQGSEA. J gave up 0 bases and V 4 bases, and 5 bases lay outside the gene matches.

The chain joins TRBV7-3 to TRBJ1-2, with D uncertain. This CDR3 spans 13 amino acids. Trimming removed 3 bases from V and 4 bases from J, with 9 bases in between. Germline-derived CDR1 and CDR2 are SGHTA and FQGTGA. CDR3 nucleotide sequence: TGTGCCAGCAGCTTTGGCAGCGTCTATGGCTACACCTTC. As protein: CASSFGSVYGYTF.

This chain joins TRBV2 and TRBJ2-7; TRBD1 matches 11 bases. The CDR3 covers 18 residues. The junction had 12 bases not matched to a gene; V was cut back by 3 bases and J by 2 bases. Germline-derived CDR1 and CDR2 are SNHLY and FYNNEI. This chain's CDR3 is CASSEEFPGQGVPYEQYF. Written as DNA, the CDR3 is TGTGCCAGCAGTGAGGAGTTTCCGGGACAGGGGGTGCCCTACGAGCAGTACTTC.

This clone was detected only once. J is TRBJ2-4 and V is TRBV11-2; 8 nucleotides agree with TRBD1. Unmatched junction bases numbered 6, after V lost 3 bases and J lost 2 bases. The germline V gene encodes CDR1 SGHAT and CDR2 FQNNGV. The CDR3 runs 16 residues. CDR3 residues: CASSFPRTGPKNIQYF. DNA of the CDR3: TGTGCCAGCAGCTTCCCCAGGACAGGGCCCAAAAACATTCAGTACTTC. Drawing the rest from reference TRBV11-2 and TRBJ2-4, the complete variable domain is EAGVAQSPRYKIIEKRQSVAFWCNPISGHATLYWYQQILGQGPKLLIQFQNNGVVDDSQLPKDRFSAERLKGVDSTLKIQPAKLEDSAVYLCASSFPRTGPKNIQYFGAGTRLSVL.

V is TRBV19 and J is TRBJ2-3; 7 positions agree with TRBD2. CDR3 length: 17 amino acids. The trim removed 6 bases at V and 3 bases at J, leaving 15 bases unmatched. The germline V gene has CDR1 LNHDA and CDR2 SQIVND (reference sequence). Here the CDR3 reads CASSPGQRTRLTDTQYF. The CDR3 coding sequence is TGTGCCAGTAGCCCAGGGCAGAGGACTAGATTGACAGATACGCAGTATTTT.